One and the same sample provided the 4 T cell receptor beta chains below, sequenced in a study of blood T cell repertoires in COVID-19. TCRdb's table, derived via immunoSEQ multiplex PCR, lists solely in-frame clones and lacks some. The sample records approximately 250,000 clones, roughly 84% being singletons. Sample: peripheral blood. Source of these receptors: a woman in her 40s who had recovered from COVID-19.

The chain couples TRBV10-3 to TRBJ2-1; 15 positions match TRBD2. CDR1 and CDR2 (germline): ENHRY, SYGVKD. The V segment lost 3 bases and the J segment 7 bases; nucleotides outside the gene matches: 1. The CDR3 is 15 amino acids. DNA of the CDR3: TGTGCCATCAGTGACGGGACTAGCGGGGGGAATGAGCAGTTCTTC. Protein product: CAISDGTSGGNEQFF.

The rearrangement joins TRBV7-9 to TRBJ2-3, with 7 bases aligning to TRBD2. The CDR3 has 16 amino acids. CDR1 and CDR2 from the germline V gene are SEHNR and FQNEAQ (reference sequence). With V trimmed by 5 bases and J by 1 base, 9 bases remained unmatched. The CDR3 DNA is TGTGCCAGCAGCCCGGGGACTACCCTGGGCACAGATACGCAGTATTTT. The encoded protein is CASSPGTTLGTDTQYF.

This clone was counted a single time. This chain joins TRBV9 and TRBJ1-3; D not resolved. Per the germline V gene, CDR1 is SGDLS and CDR2 is YYNGEE. V was shortened by 4 bases and J by 0 bases, with 11 bases between the two germline ends. The CDR3 consists of 15 residues. CDR3 bases: TGTGCCAGCAGCCCCCGGGTCCTCTCTGGAAACACCATATATTTT. Amino acids: CASSPRVLSGNTIYF.

The chain is built from TRBV9 and TRBJ2-3; no clear D. This CDR3 contains 14 residues. Germline CDR1 is SGDLS and CDR2 is YYNGEE. V lost 3 bases, J lost 0 bases, and 8 bases lay in between. The CDR3 DNA reads as TGTGCCAGCAGCGCCCTTACTAGCACAGATACGCAGTATTTT. Translated: CASSALTSTDTQYF.